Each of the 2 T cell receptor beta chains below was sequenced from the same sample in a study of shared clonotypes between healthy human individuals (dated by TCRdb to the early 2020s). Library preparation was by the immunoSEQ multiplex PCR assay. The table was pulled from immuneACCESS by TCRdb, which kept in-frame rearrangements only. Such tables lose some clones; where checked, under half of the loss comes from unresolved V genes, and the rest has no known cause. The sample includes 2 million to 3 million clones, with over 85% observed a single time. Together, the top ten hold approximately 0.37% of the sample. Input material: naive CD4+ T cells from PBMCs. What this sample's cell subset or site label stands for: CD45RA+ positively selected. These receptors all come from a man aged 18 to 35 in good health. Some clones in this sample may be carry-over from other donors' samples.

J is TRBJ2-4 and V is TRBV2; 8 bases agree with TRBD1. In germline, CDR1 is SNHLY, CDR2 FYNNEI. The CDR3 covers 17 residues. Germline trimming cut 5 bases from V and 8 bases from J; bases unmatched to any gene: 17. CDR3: CASSQFTPGQGHDIQYF. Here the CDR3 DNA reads TGTGCCAGCAGTCAATTCACCCCCGGACAGGGACACGACATTCAGTACTTC.

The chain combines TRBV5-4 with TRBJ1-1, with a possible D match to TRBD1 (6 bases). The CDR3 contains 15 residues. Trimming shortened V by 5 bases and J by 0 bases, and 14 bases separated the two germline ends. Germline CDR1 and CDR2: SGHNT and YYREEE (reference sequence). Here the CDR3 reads CASSYPGAMNTEAFF. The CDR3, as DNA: TGTGCCAGCAGTTATCCGGGGGCTATGAACACTGAAGCTTTCTTT.